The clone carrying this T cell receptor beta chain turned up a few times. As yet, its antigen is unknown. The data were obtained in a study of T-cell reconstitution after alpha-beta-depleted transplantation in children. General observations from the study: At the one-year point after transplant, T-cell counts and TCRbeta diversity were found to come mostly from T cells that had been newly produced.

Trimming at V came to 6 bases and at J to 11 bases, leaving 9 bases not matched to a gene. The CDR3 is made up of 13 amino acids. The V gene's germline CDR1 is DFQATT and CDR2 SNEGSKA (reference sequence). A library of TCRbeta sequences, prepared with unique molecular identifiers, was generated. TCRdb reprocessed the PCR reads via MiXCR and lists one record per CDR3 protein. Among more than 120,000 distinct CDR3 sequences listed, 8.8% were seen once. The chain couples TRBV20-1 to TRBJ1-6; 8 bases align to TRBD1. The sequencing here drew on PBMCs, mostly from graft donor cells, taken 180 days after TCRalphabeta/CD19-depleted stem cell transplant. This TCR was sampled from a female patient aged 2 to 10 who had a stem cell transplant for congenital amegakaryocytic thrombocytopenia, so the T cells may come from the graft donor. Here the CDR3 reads CSAPDRGGTPLHF. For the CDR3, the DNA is TGCAGTGCCCCCGACAGGGGAGGAACACCCCTCCACTTT.